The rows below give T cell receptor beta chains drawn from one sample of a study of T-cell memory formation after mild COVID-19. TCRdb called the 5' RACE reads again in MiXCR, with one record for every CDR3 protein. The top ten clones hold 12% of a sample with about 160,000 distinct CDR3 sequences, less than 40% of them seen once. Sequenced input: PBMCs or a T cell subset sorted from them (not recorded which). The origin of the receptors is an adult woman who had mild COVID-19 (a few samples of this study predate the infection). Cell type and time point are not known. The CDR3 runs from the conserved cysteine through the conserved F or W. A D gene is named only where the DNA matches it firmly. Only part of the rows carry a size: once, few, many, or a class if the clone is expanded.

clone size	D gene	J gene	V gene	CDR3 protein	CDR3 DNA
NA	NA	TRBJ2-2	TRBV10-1	CASSDSRGANWRGGELFF	TGCGCCAGCAGTGATAGTCGGGGGGCGAATTGGAGGGGCGGGGAGCTGTTTTTT
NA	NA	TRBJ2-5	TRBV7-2	CASSFAGENQYF	TGTGCCAGCAGCTTTGCAGGGGAAAACCAGTACTTC
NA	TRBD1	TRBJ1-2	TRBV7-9	CASSDRGDYGYTF	TGTGCCAGCAGTGACAGGGGGGACTATGGCTACACCTTC
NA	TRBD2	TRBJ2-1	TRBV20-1	CSANALAGDAYNEQFF	TGCAGTGCCAATGCACTAGCGGGAGACGCCTACAATGAGCAGTTCTTC
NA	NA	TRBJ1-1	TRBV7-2	CASSQGGAHTEAFF	TGTGCCAGCAGCCAAGGGGGGGCGCACACTGAAGCTTTCTTT
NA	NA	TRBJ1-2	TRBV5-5	CASSEIQGGGYTF	TGTGCCAGCAGCGAGATCCAAGGAGGGGGCTACACCTTC
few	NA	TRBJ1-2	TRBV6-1	CASSEQGYGYTF	TGTGCCAGCAGTGAGCAGGGTTATGGCTACACCTTC
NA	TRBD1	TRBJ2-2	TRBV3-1	CASTNRGLTGELFF	TGTGCCAGCACGAACAGGGGGCTGACCGGGGAGCTGTTTTTT
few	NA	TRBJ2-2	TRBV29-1	CSVRYTGELFF	TGCAGCGTTAGGTACACCGGGGAGCTGTTTTTT
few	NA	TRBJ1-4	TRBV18	CASSPTVTATNEKLFF	TGTGCCAGCTCACCAACGGTTACTGCAACTAATGAAAAACTGTTTTTT
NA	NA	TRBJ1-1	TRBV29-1	CSAGGGEAFF	TGCAGCGCTGGGGGCGGTGAAGCTTTCTTT
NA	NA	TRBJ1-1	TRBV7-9	CASSLDPGMNTEAFF	TGTGCCAGCAGCTTAGATCCGGGGATGAACACTGAAGCTTTCTTT
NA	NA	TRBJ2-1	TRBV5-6	CASSLQASYNEQFF	TGTGCCAGCAGCTTGCAAGCCTCCTACAATGAGCAGTTCTTC
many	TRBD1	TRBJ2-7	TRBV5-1	CASSLHPGQNYEQYF	TGCGCCAGCAGCTTGCATCCGGGACAGAACTACGAGCAGTACTTC
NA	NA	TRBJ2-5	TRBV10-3	CAISSGETQYF	TGTGCCATCAGTAGCGGCGAGACCCAGTACTTC
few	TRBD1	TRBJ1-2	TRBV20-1	CSAYRGQGYGYTF	TGCAGTGCTTACAGGGGGCAGGGCTATGGCTACACCTTC
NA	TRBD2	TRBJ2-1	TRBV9	CASSVPRSGGGSPFNNEQFF	TGTGCCAGCAGCGTCCCCCGATCCGGGGGGGGTTCCCCTTTTAACAATGAGCAGTTCTTC
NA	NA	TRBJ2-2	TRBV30	CAWSVPGTLSTGELFF	TGTGCCTGGAGTGTACCTGGGACTCTATCCACCGGGGAGCTGTTTTTT
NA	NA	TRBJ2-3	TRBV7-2	CASSLDSVGPPRRDTDTQYF	TGTGCCAGCAGCTTAGACAGTGTAGGGCCCCCCCGTAGGGACACAGATACGCAGTATTTT
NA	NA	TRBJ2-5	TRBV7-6	CASSLVPETQYF	TGTGCCAGCAGCTTAGTTCCAGAGACCCAGTACTTC
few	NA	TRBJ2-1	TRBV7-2	CASSPGLGVSSYNEQFF	TGTGCCAGCAGCCCGGGACTCGGGGTTAGCTCTTACAATGAGCAGTTCTTC
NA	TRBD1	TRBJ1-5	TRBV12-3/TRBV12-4	CASSLRQGVSNQPQHF	TGTGCCAGCAGTTTAAGACAGGGGGTCAGCAATCAGCCCCAGCATTTT
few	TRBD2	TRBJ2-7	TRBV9	CASSRTGTTPYEQYF	TGTGCCAGCAGCAGAACCGGGACTACCCCCTACGAGCAGTACTTC
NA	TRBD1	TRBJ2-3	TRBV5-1	CASSGGQHTDTQYF	TGCGCCAGCAGCGGGGGACAGCACACAGATACGCAGTATTTT
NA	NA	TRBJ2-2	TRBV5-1	CASSFTAGNTGELFF	TGCGCCAGCAGCTTCACCGCAGGGAACACCGGGGAGCTGTTTTTT
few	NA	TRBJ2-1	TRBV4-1	CASRKPGGHNEQFF	TGCGCCAGCAGAAAACCGGGGGGCCATAATGAGCAGTTCTTC
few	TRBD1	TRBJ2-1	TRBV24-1	CATSRQGALVEQFF	TGTGCCACCAGTCGGCAGGGGGCTTTGGTTGAGCAGTTCTTC
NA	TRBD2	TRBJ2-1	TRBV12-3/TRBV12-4	CASSDPLAGGYNEQFF	TGTGCCAGCAGCGACCCCCTAGCGGGGGGGTACAATGAGCAGTTCTTC
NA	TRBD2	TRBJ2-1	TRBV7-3	CASSRTSGGAYNEQFF	TGTGCCAGCAGCCGTACTAGCGGGGGGGCTTACAATGAGCAGTTCTTC
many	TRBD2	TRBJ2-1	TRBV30	CAWSVGGGGGEQFF	TGTGCCTGGAGTGTCGGGGGGGGAGGAGGGGAGCAGTTCTTC
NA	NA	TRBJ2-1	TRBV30	CAWSVRGVGKRNEQFF	TGTGCCTGGAGTGTACGTGGGGTGGGGAAGCGGAATGAGCAGTTCTTC
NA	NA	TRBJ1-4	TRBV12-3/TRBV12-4	CASSYRANEKLFF	TGTGCCAGCAGCTACAGGGCCAATGAAAAACTGTTTTTT
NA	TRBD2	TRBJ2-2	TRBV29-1	CSVEGLAGPTNTGELFF	TGCAGCGTTGAAGGCCTAGCGGGACCCACGAACACCGGGGAGCTGTTTTTT
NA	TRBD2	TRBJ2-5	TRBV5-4	CASHTSGVSETQYF	TGTGCCAGCCACACTAGCGGGGTTAGTGAGACCCAGTACTTC
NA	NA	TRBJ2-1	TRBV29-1	CSVEASGREQFF	TGCAGCGTTGAGGCATCAGGTCGGGAGCAGTTCTTC
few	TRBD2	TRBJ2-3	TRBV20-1	CSAKTQGREGIQTDTQYF	TGCAGTGCCAAAACCCAGGGCAGGGAGGGCATCCAAACAGATACGCAGTATTTT
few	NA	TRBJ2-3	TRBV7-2	CASSFREKDTQYF	TGTGCCAGCAGCTTCCGGGAGAAGGATACGCAGTATTTT
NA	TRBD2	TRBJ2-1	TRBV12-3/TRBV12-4	CASSLATSGSGGNEQFF	TGTGCCAGCAGTCTAGCGACTAGCGGGAGTGGAGGCAATGAGCAGTTCTTC
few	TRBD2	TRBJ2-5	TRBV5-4	CASSLEERGGQETQYF	TGTGCCAGCAGCTTGGAGGAGCGGGGGGGGCAAGAGACCCAGTACTTC
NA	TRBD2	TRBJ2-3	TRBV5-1	CASSWTSGSLTDTQYF	TGCGCCAGCAGCTGGACTAGCGGTTCCCTCACAGATACGCAGTATTTT
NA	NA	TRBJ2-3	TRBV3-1	CASSPGSDTQYF	TGTGCCAGCAGCCCCGGATCAGATACGCAGTATTTT
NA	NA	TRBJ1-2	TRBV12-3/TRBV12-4	CASSLSTGGYTF	TGTGCCAGCAGTTTATCTACGGGCGGCTACACCTTC
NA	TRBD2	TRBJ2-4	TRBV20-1	CSARKGTRPGIQYF	TGCAGTGCTAGAAAAGGGACTAGGCCAGGCATTCAGTACTTC
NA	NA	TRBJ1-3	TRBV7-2	CASSPRLSSGNTIYF	TGTGCCAGCAGCCCCCGATTAAGCTCTGGAAACACCATATATTTT
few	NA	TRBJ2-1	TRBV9	CASSESGIQYNEQFF	TGTGCCAGCAGCGAATCCGGGATTCAATACAATGAGCAGTTCTTC
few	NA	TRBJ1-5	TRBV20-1	CSVAGDGGNQPQHF	TGCAGTGTGGCGGGGGATGGCGGCAATCAGCCCCAGCATTTT
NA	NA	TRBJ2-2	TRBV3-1	CASSQRVGELFF	TGTGCCAGCAGCCAAAGGGTCGGGGAGCTGTTTTTT